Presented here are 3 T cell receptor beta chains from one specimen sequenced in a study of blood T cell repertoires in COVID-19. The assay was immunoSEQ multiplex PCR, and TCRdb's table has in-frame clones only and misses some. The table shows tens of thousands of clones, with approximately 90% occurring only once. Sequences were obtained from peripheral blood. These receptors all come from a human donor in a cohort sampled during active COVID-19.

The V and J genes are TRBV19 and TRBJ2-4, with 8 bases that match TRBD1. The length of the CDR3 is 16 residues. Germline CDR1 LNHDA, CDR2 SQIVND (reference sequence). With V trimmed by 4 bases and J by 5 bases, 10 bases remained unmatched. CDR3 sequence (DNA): TGTGCCAGTAGTACAGGGGGCCTCGGGCCCCAAAACATTCAGTACTTC. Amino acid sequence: CASSTGGLGPQNIQYF.

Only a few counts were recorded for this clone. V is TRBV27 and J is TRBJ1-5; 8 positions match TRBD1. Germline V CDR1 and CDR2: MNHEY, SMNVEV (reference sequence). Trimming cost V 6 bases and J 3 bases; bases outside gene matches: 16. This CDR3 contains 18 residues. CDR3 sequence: CASSPRGTGWTDNQPQHF. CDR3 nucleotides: TGTGCCAGCAGCCCTAGGGGGACAGGTTGGACCGACAATCAGCCCCAGCATTTT.

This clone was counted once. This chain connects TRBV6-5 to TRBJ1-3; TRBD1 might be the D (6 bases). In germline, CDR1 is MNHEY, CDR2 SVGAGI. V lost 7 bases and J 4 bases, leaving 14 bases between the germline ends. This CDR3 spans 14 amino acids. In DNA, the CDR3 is TGTGCCAGCATCCCCTCAGGGGCCGGAAACACCATATATTTT. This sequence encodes CASIPSGAGNTIYF.